This T cell receptor beta chain is from a study of blood T cell repertoires in COVID-19. Across the study: Acute-phase and convalescent COVID-19 samples originated in the United States, Italy and Spain. The analysed material was cDNA or gDNA that came from T cells, B-cell-depleted T cells, or PBMCs.

Trimming took 4 bases from V and 4 from J, leaving 11 bases between them. The CDR3 loop spans 14 amino acids. Looked up from germline, CDR1 is LGHDT and CDR2 is YNNKEL (reference sequence). In the authors' workflow: Quantification of nucleated cells was approximated via reference gene primer amplification. Here immunoSEQ multiplex PCR was the method, and the copy in TCRdb shows in-frame clones only, minus some. The DNA gave D and trimming, while V, J and clone size come from that table. Among 170,000 or so clones listed, around 87% were seen once. The sequence was obtained from a man aged 40-50 years with active or convalescent COVID-19. Sequencing was done on a sample of peripheral blood. The chain is built from TRBV3-1 (or the pseudogene TRBV3-2) and TRBJ1-5; tentative D call: TRBD1 (5 bases). The DNA for the CDR3 is TGTGCCAGCAGCCCCCGGGGGGTTAATCAGCCCCAGCATTTT. Translating gives CASSPRGVNQPQHF.